The TCR beta chain described here comes from a study of tumor and adjacent non-tumor tissue in lung cancer. Points from the study as a whole: Normal lung showed higher cumulative top 100 clone frequency than tumor. Tumor tissue had significantly higher TCR diversity than normal lung.

This clonotype appeared a few times. The antigen is unknown. The germline gene is not matched at one end of the junction; a read error may be the cause. CDR3 length: 12 amino acids. Germline-derived CDR1 and CDR2 are MNHNS and SASEGT. RNA was extracted from bulk tissue without any cell sorting. A modified ARM-PCR protocol with three rounds of nested PCR amplified TCRbeta. TCRdb used MiXCR to reprocess the multiplex PCR reads, holding one entry per CDR3 protein. The data contain about 93,000 distinct CDR3 sequences, 67% of them seen just once; the ten biggest clones take up around 18%. The chain uses TRBV6-1 and TRBJ2-1; D might be TRBD2 (5 bases). This TCR derives from a man aged 60 to 69 with non-small cell lung cancer. The sample taken for sequencing was lung tumor tissue. The CDR3 sequence is CVSKRGYNEHFF. The CDR3 nucleotides read TGTGTCAGCAAGAGAGGGTACAATGAGCATTTCTTC.